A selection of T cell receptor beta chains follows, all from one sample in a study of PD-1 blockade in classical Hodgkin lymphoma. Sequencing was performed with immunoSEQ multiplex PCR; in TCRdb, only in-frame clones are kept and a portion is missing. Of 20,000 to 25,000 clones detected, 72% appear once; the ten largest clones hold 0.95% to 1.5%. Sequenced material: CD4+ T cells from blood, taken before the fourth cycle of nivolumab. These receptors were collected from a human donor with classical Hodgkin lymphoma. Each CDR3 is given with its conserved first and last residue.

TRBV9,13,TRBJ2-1,CASSPHPANEQFF
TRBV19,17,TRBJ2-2,CASSIGQGAGNTGELFF
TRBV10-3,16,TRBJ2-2,CAISVFVSGGAGELFF
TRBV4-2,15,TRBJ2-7,CASSQDLGAYYEQYF
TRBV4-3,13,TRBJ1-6,CASSLGWNSPLHF
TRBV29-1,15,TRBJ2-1,CSVRGRQGSHNEQFF
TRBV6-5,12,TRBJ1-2,CAAKTGDYGYTF
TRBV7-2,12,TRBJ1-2,CASSLDRGADTF
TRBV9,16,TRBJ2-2,CASSVRQGLNTGELFF
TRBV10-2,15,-,CASSFPNRFSYEQYF